Detailed here is one T cell receptor beta chain. This sample is drawn from a study of blood T cell repertoires in COVID-19. Germline lookup yields CDR1 SGHRS and CDR2 YFSETQ. V shed 0 bases and J 7 bases; nucleotides not matched to a gene: 14. The CDR3 loop spans 17 amino acids. The method was immunoSEQ multiplex PCR; TCRdb's version includes in-frame clones alone and lacks a portion of them. The repertoire has about 190,000 clones, around 78% of them found once; the top ten carry around 2.8%. The origin of this receptor is a woman of 80 years or more with active or convalescent COVID-19. The sequencing input was peripheral blood. The V and J genes are TRBV5-1 and TRBJ2-7; 9 bases agree with TRBD2. The CDR3 loop reads CASSLERRDISGGEQYF. The CDR3, as DNA: TGCGCCAGCAGCTTGGAACGCCGGGACATCAGCGGGGGGGAGCAGTACTTC.